The 30 T cell receptor beta chains in this list originate from one sample, sequenced in a study of T cell repertoires in cytomegalovirus infection. TCRdb re-analysed the reads in MiXCR, keeping a single row per CDR3 protein. Here the sample spans around 270,000 distinct CDR3 sequences, roughly 10% being singletons. The sample comprised PBMCs. These TCRs come from a human donor in good health (CMV status not recorded). Some clones in this sample may be carry-over from other donors' samples.

This clonotype was counted ten times or more. This chain links TRBV29-1 with TRBJ1-1; 12 nucleotides agree with TRBD1. CDR1 SQVTM and CDR2 ANQGSEA come from the germline V gene. This CDR3 is 18 amino acids long. Trimming removed 6 bases from V and 1 base from J; junction bases left unmatched: 15. The chain's CDR3 is CSVVPGQGAGTGNTEAFF. The CDR3, as DNA: TGCAGCGTCGTCCCGGGACAGGGGGCCGGGACGGGGAACACTGAAGCTTTCTTT.

The V and J genes are TRBV20-1 and TRBJ2-3; 13 nucleotides line up with TRBD2. The V gene's germline CDR1 is DFQATT and CDR2 SNEGSKA (reference sequence). The CDR3 totals 16 residues. J gave up 0 bases and V 7 bases, and 7 bases lay outside the gene matches. CDR3 DNA: TGCAGTGGTGGGACTAGCGGGGTGAAAAGCACAGATACGCAGTATTTT. Translating gives CSGGTSGVKSTDTQYF.

The sample holds many counts of this clonotype. The chain joins TRBV10-3 to TRBJ2-7; D is ambiguous. Germline values: CDR1 ENHRY, CDR2 SYGVKD. Trimming took off 2 bases at V and 2 bases at J, with 10 bases between the two ends. This CDR3 contains 14 residues. CDR3 loop: CAISEAQVAYEQYF. The CDR3 DNA reads TGTGCCATCAGTGAGGCCCAGGTCGCCTACGAGCAGTACTTC.

This clonotype was observed a handful of times. The chain recombines TRBV6-2 or TRBV6-3 with TRBJ2-2; TRBD2 agrees at 13 bases. The CDR3 is 16 amino acids. Trimming at V came to 7 bases and at J to 4 bases, leaving 6 bases not matched to a gene. CDR1 and CDR2 (germline): MNHEY, SVGEGT. CDR3 sequence (DNA): TGTGCCAGCAACGGACTAGCGGGAGTTTCCACCGGGGAGCTGTTTTTT. Translating gives CASNGLAGVSTGELFF.

This sequence joins TRBV2 and TRBJ1-5, with D perhaps matching TRBD1 (5 bases). The V gene's germline CDR1 is SNHLY and CDR2 FYNNEI. This CDR3 has 15 amino acids. V gave up 6 bases and J gave up 0 bases, with 12 bases separating them. The CDR3 DNA follows: TGTGCCAGCAGCGGGGCTCAAAATAGCAATCAGCCCCAGCATTTT. It translates to CASSGAQNSNQPQHF.

This clonotype was counted at least ten times. The DNA for the CDR3 is TGTGCCAGTACTGAGGCGACAGGAGGAAACACCATATATTTT. Amino acid sequence: CASTEATGGNTIYF. The chain employs TRBV28 and TRBJ1-3, with D perhaps TRBD1 (6 bases). Germline-derived CDR1 and CDR2 are MDHEN and SYDVKM. V was cut by 9 bases and J by 4 bases, with 16 bases left in between. The CDR3 runs 14 residues.

At least ten counts were recorded for this clonotype. The rearrangement links TRBV11-1 to TRBJ2-5; TRBD1 is a possible D gene (6 bases). The CDR3 extends over 13 amino acids. The V and J ends lost 5 bases and 1 base respectively, with 8 bases between them. Germline CDR1 is SGHAT and CDR2 is FQDESV (reference sequence). CDR3 loop: CASSQGIQETQYF. The CDR3 DNA is TGTGCCAGCAGCCAGGGGATCCAAGAGACCCAGTACTTC. Supplemented by reference TRBV11-1 and TRBJ2-5, the full variable domain reads EAEVAQSPRYKITEKSQAVAFWCDPISGHATLYWYRQILGQGPELLVQFQDESVVDDSQLPKDRFSAERLKGVDSTLKIQPAELGDSAMYLCASSQGIQETQYFGPGTRLLVL.

J is TRBJ2-7 and V is TRBV5-1; D not certain. CDR3 length: 14 residues. CDR1 and CDR2 from the germline V gene are SGHRS and YFSETQ. V shed 0 bases and J shed 6 bases, with 13 bases lying between them. The CDR3 DNA reads as TGCGCCAGCAGCTTGGGTGTACTGAGTACCGAGCAGTACTTC. It encodes CASSLGVLSTEQYF. The variable domain in full, completed from reference TRBV5-1 and TRBJ2-7, reads KAGVTQTPRYLIKTRGQQVTLSCSPISGHRSVSWYQQTPGQGLQFLFEYFSETQRNKGNFPGRFSGRQFSNSRSEMNVSTLELGDSALYLCASSLGVLSTEQYFGPGTRLTVT.

Comments on this clonotype: This could be a read error, since a much larger clone is one nucleotide away. V is TRBV7-2 and J is TRBJ2-5; D remains unclear. Deletions cut 2 bases from V and 5 bases from J, with 9 bases between. The V gene's germline CDR1 is SGHTA and CDR2 FQGNSA. The CDR3 has 13 residues. CDR3 sequence reads: CASSLSVRETQYF. The DNA of the CDR3 is TGTGCCAGCAGCTTAAGCGTAAGGGAGACCCAGTACTTC.

This clonotype occurred many times. The gene calls are TRBV20-1 and TRBJ2-1, with TRBD2 identical over 7 bases. This CDR3 has 16 amino acids. The J segment lost 4 bases and the V segment lost 6 bases, leaving 15 bases of the junction unmatched. The germline V gene encodes CDR1 DFQATT and CDR2 SNEGSKA (reference sequence). The CDR3: CSAIPPSSGIYNEQFF. CDR3 nucleotide sequence: TGCAGTGCCATCCCCCCCTCTAGCGGAATTTACAATGAGCAGTTCTTC.

The chain uses TRBV20-1 and TRBJ2-7; 9 bases fit TRBD1. This CDR3 is 11 amino acids long. Per the germline V gene, CDR1 is DFQATT and CDR2 is SNEGSKA (reference sequence). The CDR3 DNA is TGCAGGGCTGGACAGGGGCCCGAGCAGTACTTC. This sequence encodes CRAGQGPEQYF.

The chain couples TRBV28 to TRBJ1-2; no clear D. The CDR3 runs to 12 residues. Trimming stripped 3 bases from V and 4 bases from J, with 6 bases between. CDR1 and CDR2 (germline): MDHEN, SYDVKM. For the CDR3, the DNA is TGTGCCAGCAGTTTCAGGACCTATGGCTACACCTTC. This codes for CASSFRTYGYTF.

Ten or more counts support this clonotype. This chain uses TRBV6-8 with TRBJ2-2; no reliable D call. Trimming took off 0 bases at V and 1 base at J, with 6 bases between the two ends. The length of the CDR3 is 15 residues. The germline V gene encodes CDR1 MNHGY and CDR2 SAAAGT. The CDR3 loop is CASSYSNRNTGELFF. CDR3 sequence (DNA): TGTGCCAGCAGTTACTCGAACAGGAACACCGGGGAGCTGTTTTTT.

This chain uses TRBV4-2 with TRBJ2-3; no clear D. The CDR3 spans 15 residues. V lost 1 base and J lost 5, with 13 bases in between. CDR1 is LGHNA and CDR2 is YNFKEQ in the germline V gene. The CDR3 loop reads CASSQGVSFQDTQYF. In DNA form, the CDR3 reads TGTGCCAGCAGCCAAGGCGTGAGCTTTCAAGATACGCAGTATTTT.

This clonotype was seen at least ten times. The gene calls are TRBV7-9 and TRBJ2-6; no clear D gene. Trimming left V 0 bases short and J 4 bases short, with 7 bases between. The CDR3 runs 15 residues. Per the germline V gene, CDR1 is SEHNR and CDR2 is FQNEAQ (reference sequence). The CDR3 nucleotides read TGTGCCAGCAGCTTAGCGACCCAGGGGGCCAACGTCCTGACTTTC. The encoded protein is CASSLATQGANVLTF.

The chain links TRBV6-2 or TRBV6-3 to TRBJ1-2, with 7 bases aligning to TRBD1. The CDR3 has 14 amino acids. Germline values: CDR1 MNHEY, CDR2 SVGEGT. J lost 5 bases, V lost 7 bases, and 10 bases had no gene match. CDR3 nucleotides: TGTGCCAGCACAGACCCGGGACAGCTATATGGCTACACCTTC. Protein sequence: CASTDPGQLYGYTF.

This clonotype appeared a few times. V usage is TRBV5-6 and J usage is TRBJ2-2; the match to TRBD2 covers 13 bases. CDR1 is SGHDT, CDR2 YYEEEE, per germline. Trimming took 5 bases from V and 9 from J; bases not matched to a gene: 7. The CDR3 has 15 amino acids. CDR3 residues: CASRTGLAGPRELFF. The CDR3 bases are TGTGCCAGCAGAACGGGACTAGCGGGACCCCGGGAGCTGTTTTTT.

The chain is built from TRBV29-1 and TRBJ2-3; D is unresolved. Germline V gives CDR1 SQVTM, CDR2 ANQGSEA. The V and J ends lost 5 bases and 2 bases respectively, with 8 bases between them. CDR3 length: 12 residues. The CDR3 DNA follows: TGCAGCGTTCGGAAAACCACAGATACGCAGTATTTT. Translating gives CSVRKTTDTQYF.

There are many counts of this clonotype. The gene calls are TRBV25-1 and TRBJ1-1; D not certain. Germline V lookup: CDR1 MGHDK, CDR2 SYGVNS. The V and J ends lost 3 bases and 6 bases respectively, with 11 bases between them. The CDR3 is 13 amino acids. DNA of the CDR3: TGTGCCAGCAGTGATATGGGTTGGGCTGAAGCTTTCTTT. Residues: CASSDMGWAEAFF.

CDR3 sequence: CATSDARTDPNTGELFF. Here the CDR3 DNA reads TGTGCCACCAGTGATGCTCGGACCGATCCGAACACCGGGGAGCTGTTTTTT. V is TRBV24-1 and J is TRBJ2-2; D unclear. The germline V and J ends were trimmed by 3 bases and 0 bases, with 13 bases remaining between them. This CDR3 comprises 17 residues. Germline values: CDR1 KGHDR, CDR2 SFDVKD.

With respect to this clonotype: Being one base from a much bigger clone, this may be a read error. The chain has TRBV18 and TRBJ2-1; no firm D call. The germline V gene has CDR1 KGHSH and CDR2 LQKENI. The CDR3 length is 15 residues. V lost 5 bases to trimming and J lost 5 bases, with 16 bases between them. The CDR3 sequence is CASSARPGSDNEQFF. The CDR3 DNA reads TGTGCCAGCTCAGCAAGGCCCGGGTCAGACAATGAGCAGTTCTTC.

This clonotype was found many times. This chain uses TRBV7-2 with TRBJ1-5, with 9 bases that match TRBD1. Trimming cost V 3 bases and J 5 bases; bases outside gene matches: 5. Germline loops: CDR1 SGHTA, CDR2 FQGNSA. This CDR3 comprises 15 residues. The CDR3, as DNA: TGTGCCAGCAGCTTGACAGGGGGACTAGATCAGCCCCAGCATTTT. Encoded protein: CASSLTGGLDQPQHF.

This clonotype appeared many times. The chain has TRBV7-2 and TRBJ2-2; the D is unclear. Trimming removed 5 bases from V and 0 bases from J, with 7 bases in between. The CDR3 contains 14 residues. Germline values: CDR1 SGHTA, CDR2 FQGNSA. CDR3 DNA: TGTGCCAGCAGCGTGAACTCGAACACCGGGGAGCTGTTTTTT. This sequence encodes CASSVNSNTGELFF.

The V and J genes are TRBV7-2 and TRBJ1-1, with a possible D match to TRBD1 (6 bases). Germline-derived CDR1 and CDR2 are SGHTA and FQGNSA. The CDR3 spans 14 residues. Trimming left V 5 bases short and J 8 bases short, with 18 bases between. As DNA, the CDR3 is TGTGCCAGCAGCCTGGGGGGCGCGGGTCTCGAAGCTTTCTTT. Amino acids: CASSLGGAGLEAFF. The whole variable domain, filled in from reference TRBV7-2 and TRBJ1-1, reads GAGVSQSPSNKVTEKGKDVELRCDPISGHTALYWYRQSLGQGLEFLIYFQGNSAPDKSGLPSDRFSAERTGGSVSTLTIQRTQQEDSAVYLCASSLGGAGLEAFFGQGTRLTVV.

This clonotype was observed many times. The gene calls are TRBV28 and TRBJ1-5; D uncertain. Germline values: CDR1 MDHEN, CDR2 SYDVKM. This CDR3 is 12 amino acids long. Trimming removed 11 bases at V and 4 bases at J, with 12 bases between. For the CDR3, the DNA is TGTGCCGTTGGGAACCCGAATCAGCCCCAGCATTTT. This encodes CAVGNPNQPQHF. Complete variable domain (other parts from reference TRBV28 and TRBJ1-5): DVKVTQSSRYLVKRTGEKVFLECVQDMDHENMFWYRQDPGLGLRLIYFSYDVKMKEKGDIPEGYSVSREKKERFSLILESASTNQTSMYLCAVGNPNQPQHFGDGTRLSIL.

This clonotype appeared many times. The J gene is TRBJ1-4, the V gene TRBV7-9; D not certain. Germline CDR1 reads SEHNR; CDR2 reads FQNEAQ (reference sequence). The CDR3 sequence is 15 residues long. The ends were cut back, 1 base at V and 7 bases at J, with 13 bases in the middle. CDR3 in DNA: TGTGCCAGCAGCTTAGGTCACAGTTTGGCTGAAAAACTGTTTTTT. Its translation: CASSLGHSLAEKLFF.

This clonotype was picked up a small number of times. The V and J genes are TRBV28 and TRBJ1-1, with 11 bases that match TRBD1. The CDR3 consists of 14 residues. CDR1 is MDHEN, CDR2 SYDVKM, per germline. J was trimmed by 10 bases and V by 7 bases; bases with no gene match: 11. CDR3 nucleotides: TGTGCCAGCAATGAAGAGGACAGGGGGCTCTTAGCTTTCTTT. Translated: CASNEEDRGLLAFF.

This clonotype showed up many times. This rearrangement joins TRBV7-2 to TRBJ1-4, with TRBD1 as a possible D gene (6 bases). CDR3 length: 16 amino acids. Looked up from germline, CDR1 is SGHTA and CDR2 is FQGNSA. Trimming removed 5 bases from V and 3 bases from J, with 16 bases in between. Written as DNA, the CDR3 is TGTGCCAGCAGCCCGTCCGGGACACGCGCTAATGAAAAACTGTTTTTT. This encodes CASSPSGTRANEKLFF. Together with reference TRBV7-2 and TRBJ1-4, the CDR3 gives the full variable domain: GAGVSQSPSNKVTEKGKDVELRCDPISGHTALYWYRQSLGQGLEFLIYFQGNSAPDKSGLPSDRFSAERTGGSVSTLTIQRTQQEDSAVYLCASSPSGTRANEKLFFGSGTQLSVL.

This clonotype came up many times. This sequence joins TRBV20-1 and TRBJ2-3; D not certain. Germline V lookup: CDR1 DFQATT, CDR2 SNEGSKA (reference sequence). Trimming removed 3 bases from V and 4 bases from J, with 8 bases in between. This CDR3 spans 12 amino acids. This CDR3 is CSASHVSDTQYF. In nucleotides, the CDR3 is TGCAGTGCTAGTCACGTTTCAGATACGCAGTATTTT.

With regard to this clonotype: One base away lies a much larger clone, so this may be a sequencing read error. CDR3 in amino acids: CASSSRISGVVQYF. The CDR3 nucleotides are TGTGCCAGCAGCTCCCGGATTAGCGGGGTGGTGCAGTACTTC. V usage is TRBV7-6 and J usage is TRBJ2-7; 8 nucleotides match TRBD2. V was pared by 4 bases and J by 9 bases, with 11 bases of the junction left unmatched. CDR1 and CDR2 from the germline V gene are SGHVS and FNYEAQ. The CDR3 loop spans 14 amino acids.